The 27 T cell receptor beta chains below come from one sample, sequenced in a study of response to subunit inactivated influenza vaccine. TCRdb reprocessed the RT-PCR reads with MiXCR, giving one entry per CDR3 protein. This table has 630,000 or so distinct CDR3 sequences, approximately 14% appearing once. The starting material was PBMCs from blood, obtained roughly 12 days after vaccination. The receptors shown here come from a man aged 50-59 years who received an inactivated influenza vaccine.

This clonotype was observed many times. J is TRBJ1-1 and V is TRBV4-3; D possibly corresponds to TRBD1 (6 bases). The CDR3 contains 16 residues. Germline loops: CDR1 LGHNA, CDR2 YSLEER. V was shortened by 3 bases and J by 2 bases, with 16 bases between the two germline ends. CDR3 residues: CASSHRLTGLNTEAFF. Written as DNA, the CDR3 is TGCGCCAGCAGCCATCGCCTAACAGGGCTCAACACTGAAGCTTTCTTT.

The chain has TRBV28 and TRBJ2-7, with D perhaps matching TRBD2 (6 bases). The CDR3 consists of 15 residues. Germline V gives CDR1 MDHEN, CDR2 SYDVKM. Between the trimmed V and J ends, which lost 2 bases and 2 bases, there was a span of 13 bases. The CDR3 here is CASSLGGLRTYEQYF. The CDR3 bases are TGTGCCAGCAGTTTAGGTGGACTAAGGACCTACGAGCAGTACTTC.

This clonotype has only a few counts. V is TRBV2 and J is TRBJ1-5, with a tentative D call TRBD1 (6 bases). V lost 3 bases to trimming and J lost 1 base, with 16 bases between them. The CDR3 is made up of 17 amino acids. From germline, CDR1 is SNHLY and CDR2 FYNNEI. CDR3 DNA sequence: TGTGCCAGCAGTGAGAAGGACAGTGGAGGAAGCAATCAGCCCCAGCATTTT. Its protein product is CASSEKDSGGSNQPQHF.

In its sample, this clonotype was seen a few times. V and J are TRBV5-1 and TRBJ2-1, with D possibly matching TRBD2 (6 bases). This CDR3 is built from 15 residues. Germline CDR1 reads SGHRS; CDR2 reads YFSETQ. V dropped 4 bases and J dropped 7 bases, with 18 bases sitting between them. This CDR3 reads CASSNLGTGWNEQFF. Written as DNA, the CDR3 is TGCGCCAGCAGCAACCTGGGGACTGGGTGGAATGAGCAGTTCTTC.

This clonotype occurred a few times. The rearrangement joins TRBV29-1 to TRBJ1-2; TRBD1 matches at 10 bases. V trimming: 4 bases; J trimming: 4 bases; junction bases outside the gene matches: 3. Germline V gene data show CDR1 as SQVTM and CDR2 as ANQGSEA. This CDR3 comprises 13 residues. CDR3 protein: CSVGQGAAYGYTF. The CDR3 DNA follows: TGCAGCGTTGGACAGGGGGCCGCCTATGGCTACACCTTC.

This chain links TRBV20-1 with TRBJ2-1; D remains ambiguous. Germline V gene lookup returns CDR1 DFQATT and CDR2 SNEGSKA (reference sequence). The CDR3 extends over 12 amino acids. The ends were cut back, 0 bases at V and 10 bases at J, with 10 bases in the middle. The CDR3 DNA reads as TGCAGTGCTAGAGACTTAAACTGGGAGCAGTTCTTC. Its translation is CSARDLNWEQFF.

The chain combines TRBV7-9 with TRBJ2-3; 11 bases agree with TRBD2. The CDR3 extends over 17 amino acids. Trimming removed 4 bases from V and 2 bases from J; junction bases left unmatched: 8. Germline V gene sequence: CDR1 SEHNR, CDR2 FQNEAQ (reference sequence). The CDR3 spells CASSSRTSGQPTDTQYF. CDR3 nucleotides: TGTGCCAGCAGCTCTAGGACTAGCGGGCAACCCACAGATACGCAGTATTTT.

This clonotype turned up a few times. This sequence joins TRBV7-9 and TRBJ2-1; D gene uncertain. The germline gives CDR1 SEHNR, CDR2 FQNEAQ (reference sequence). The CDR3 totals 14 residues. Trimming took 0 bases from V and 8 from J, leaving 11 bases between them. DNA of the CDR3: TGTGCCAGCAGCTTAGCGAATCTGATACATGAGCAGTTCTTC. This sequence encodes CASSLANLIHEQFF.

This clonotype was seen repeatedly, ten times or more. The V and J genes are TRBV3-1 and TRBJ2-5; possibly TRBD1 for D (6 bases). The CDR3 has 16 amino acids. Trimming shortened V by 1 base and J by 2 bases, and 14 bases separated the two germline ends. The germline gives CDR1 LGHDT, CDR2 YNNKEL (reference sequence). The DNA of the CDR3 is TGTGCCAGCAGCCAAGCCTCCGGGACACCACAAGAGACCCAGTACTTC. Amino acid sequence: CASSQASGTPQETQYF.

The chain employs TRBV7-2 and TRBJ2-3; 11 nucleotides match TRBD2. V shed 5 bases and J 7 bases; nucleotides not matched to a gene: 5. CDR3 size: 14 residues. Germline assignment: CDR1 SGHTA and CDR2 FQGNSA. The CDR3 coding sequence is TGTGCCAGCAGCCCTGTAGCGGGAGGGCATACGCAGTATTTT. This translates into CASSPVAGGHTQYF.

This clonotype has more than one count but fewer than ten. The chain joins TRBV24-1 to TRBJ2-1; 9 nucleotides align to TRBD2. The V and J ends lost 3 bases and 5 bases, in that order; junction bases with no gene match: 4. The CDR3 covers 15 residues. Germline V lookup: CDR1 KGHDR, CDR2 SFDVKD. CDR3 in amino acids: CATSDRLAGNNEQFF. DNA of the CDR3: TGTGCCACCAGTGATAGGCTAGCGGGGAACAATGAGCAGTTCTTC.

This sequence joins TRBV28 and TRBJ1-5; D remains ambiguous. Trimming stripped 11 bases from V and 2 bases from J, with 13 bases between. CDR3 length: 13 residues. Germline V gene lookup returns CDR1 MDHEN and CDR2 SYDVKM. The DNA of the CDR3 is TGTGCCGGGCAGACGACTCGCAATCAGCCCCAGCATTTT. Its translation is CAGQTTRNQPQHF. Full variable domain (outside the CDR3, taken from reference TRBV28 and TRBJ1-5): DVKVTQSSRYLVKRTGEKVFLECVQDMDHENMFWYRQDPGLGLRLIYFSYDVKMKEKGDIPEGYSVSREKKERFSLILESASTNQTSMYLCAGQTTRNQPQHFGDGTRLSIL.

There are a few counts of this clonotype. The rearrangement links TRBV29-1 to TRBJ2-7, with 9 nucleotides matching TRBD1. V lost 6 bases and J lost 4; bases outside the gene matches: 4. Per the germline V gene, CDR1 is SQVTM and CDR2 is ANQGSEA. This CDR3 is built from 12 residues. The CDR3 region has the DNA TGCAGCGTCCTGACAGGGGGGTACGAGCAGTACTTC. Residues: CSVLTGGYEQYF.

The chain has TRBV29-1 and TRBJ2-7; maybe TRBD2 (6 bases). Germline CDR1 is SQVTM and CDR2 is ANQGSEA. V was cut by 3 bases and J by 3 bases, with 9 bases left in between. This CDR3 is 12 amino acids long. The CDR3 loop is CSVEGGDYEQYF. The DNA for the CDR3 is TGCAGCGTTGAGGGGGGAGACTACGAGCAGTACTTC.

Many counts were recorded for this clonotype. The V call is TRBV5-1, the J call TRBJ2-1; 8 nucleotides line up with TRBD2. The J segment lost 7 bases and the V segment lost 0 bases, leaving 6 bases of the junction unmatched. Germline V lookup: CDR1 SGHRS, CDR2 YFSETQ. This CDR3 spans 15 amino acids. CDR3: CASSLVWTSMNEQFF. The CDR3 bases are TGCGCCAGCAGCTTGGTTTGGACTAGCATGAATGAGCAGTTCTTC.

This sequence joins TRBV3-1 and TRBJ2-6, with D perhaps matching TRBD1 (6 bases). The CDR3 loop spans 18 amino acids. Germline CDR1 is LGHDT and CDR2 is YNNKEL (reference sequence). Trimming pared 2 bases from V and 0 bases from J, leaving 14 bases between. CDR3 in DNA: TGTGCCAGCAGCCAAACCACAGGGTCCCTCTCTGGGGCCAACGTCCTGACTTTC. It encodes CASSQTTGSLSGANVLTF.

This clonotype has more than one count but fewer than ten. The chain employs TRBV3-1 and TRBJ2-2; 7 bases line up with TRBD1. The length of the CDR3 is 16 residues. Germline V gene lookup returns CDR1 LGHDT and CDR2 YNNKEL (reference sequence). Germline trimming cut 0 bases from V and 4 bases from J; bases unmatched to any gene: 5. CDR3 loop: CASSQEKGAFTGELFF. For the CDR3, the DNA is TGTGCCAGCAGCCAAGAGAAGGGGGCGTTCACCGGGGAGCTGTTTTTT.

This clonotype was observed many times. V is TRBV29-1 and J is TRBJ2-7; D possibly corresponds to TRBD2 (5 bases). The V end lost 7 bases, the J end lost 3 bases, and 10 bases lay between the germline ends. CDR3 length: 11 residues. Germline V CDR1 and CDR2: SQVTM, ANQGSEA. CDR3 coding DNA: TGCAGCGGAACCCGGGGCTACGAGCAGTACTTC. Encoded protein: CSGTRGYEQYF.

The chain has TRBV5-5 and TRBJ1-4; D is unresolved. The germline CDR1 and CDR2 sequences are SGHKS and YYEKEE (reference sequence). This CDR3 spans 15 amino acids. V gave up 0 bases and J gave up 1 base, with 7 bases separating them. The CDR3 reads CASSLVPGTNEKLFF. CDR3 DNA: TGTGCCAGCAGCTTGGTTCCGGGAACTAATGAAAAACTGTTTTTT. The whole variable domain, remainder taken from reference TRBV5-5 and TRBJ1-4, is DAGVTQSPTHLIKTRGQQVTLRCSPISGHKSVSWYQQVLGQGPQFIFQYYEKEERGRGNFPDRFSARQFPNYSSELNVNALLLGDSALYLCASSLVPGTNEKLFFGSGTQLSVL.

This clonotype showed up many times. The chain is built from TRBV20-1 and TRBJ2-2; D is uncertain. Per the germline V gene, CDR1 is DFQATT and CDR2 is SNEGSKA (reference sequence). The CDR3 loop spans 15 amino acids. Trimming cost V 4 bases and J 3 bases, with 15 bases left between them. The CDR3 nucleotides read TGCAGTGCTAAAAGTCTTGCTGCATACACCGGGGAGCTGTTTTTT. This sequence encodes CSAKSLAAYTGELFF.

The V call is TRBV5-4, the J call TRBJ2-3; TRBD2 might be the D (6 bases). The CDR3 is 20 amino acids. V was pared by 0 bases and J by 0 bases, with 23 bases between. The germline V gene encodes CDR1 SGHNT and CDR2 YYREEE (reference sequence). The CDR3 DNA reads as TGTGCCAGCAGCTTGGATTGGGTTCCTATTGCGGGGCGAAGCACAGATACGCAGTATTTT. It specifies CASSLDWVPIAGRSTDTQYF.

This clonotype was observed a handful of times. The chain recombines TRBV11-2 with TRBJ2-1; no definite D call. Trimming removed 2 bases at V and 6 bases at J, with 14 bases between. Germline CDR1 SGHAT, CDR2 FQNNGV. This CDR3 region has 15 residues. DNA for the CDR3: TGTGCCAGCAGCTTAATCCCTACCCCCCGCAATGAGCAGTTCTTC. It is translated as CASSLIPTPRNEQFF.

This clonotype was seen more than once but under ten times. V usage is TRBV7-9 and J usage is TRBJ2-5; either TRBD1 or TRBD2 may fit D (5 bases each). Trimming cost V 5 bases and J 5 bases, with 18 bases left between them. This CDR3 region has 15 residues. In germline, CDR1 is SEHNR, CDR2 FQNEAQ (reference sequence). The CDR3 sequence: CASSKGTGMMETQYF. The CDR3 DNA reads as TGTGCCAGCAGCAAAGGGACGGGGATGATGGAGACCCAGTACTTC.

This clonotype was found a few times. J is TRBJ1-5 and V is TRBV3-1; 8 bases align to TRBD1. The CDR3 runs 16 residues. Germline-derived CDR1 and CDR2 are LGHDT and YNNKEL (reference sequence). The junction had 8 bases not matched to a gene; V was cut back by 4 bases and J by 3 bases. CDR3 residues: CASSPGRGLTNQPQHF. CDR3 in DNA: TGTGCCAGCAGCCCTGGCAGGGGGCTTACCAATCAGCCCCAGCATTTT.

This clonotype was counted only a few times. The chain recombines TRBV29-1 with TRBJ2-7, with D possibly being TRBD1 (5 bases). Looked up from germline, CDR1 is SQVTM and CDR2 is ANQGSEA. The V end was cut by 3 bases, the J end by 0 bases, with 9 bases between. The CDR3 has 13 amino acids. Written as DNA, the CDR3 is TGCAGCGTTGAGACAGCCGGCTCCTACGAGCAGTACTTC. Translated: CSVETAGSYEQYF.

The gene calls are TRBV3-1 and TRBJ1-1; no definite D call. Germline V gene sequence: CDR1 LGHDT, CDR2 YNNKEL (reference sequence). Deletions cut 4 bases from V and 3 bases from J, with 12 bases between. The CDR3 totals 14 residues. The CDR3, as DNA: TGTGCCAGCAGCCTCCCCCGGGGTTACACTGAAGCTTTCTTT. Translating gives CASSLPRGYTEAFF.

This chain links TRBV9 with TRBJ2-2; TRBD1 is a possible D gene (5 bases). Trimming removed 0 bases from V and 1 base from J, with 16 bases in between. The germline gives CDR1 SGDLS, CDR2 YYNGEE. The CDR3 extends over 18 amino acids. For the CDR3, the DNA is TGTGCCAGCAGCGTAGAGGACATCTTACACAAGAACACCGGGGAGCTGTTTTTT. As protein: CASSVEDILHKNTGELFF.